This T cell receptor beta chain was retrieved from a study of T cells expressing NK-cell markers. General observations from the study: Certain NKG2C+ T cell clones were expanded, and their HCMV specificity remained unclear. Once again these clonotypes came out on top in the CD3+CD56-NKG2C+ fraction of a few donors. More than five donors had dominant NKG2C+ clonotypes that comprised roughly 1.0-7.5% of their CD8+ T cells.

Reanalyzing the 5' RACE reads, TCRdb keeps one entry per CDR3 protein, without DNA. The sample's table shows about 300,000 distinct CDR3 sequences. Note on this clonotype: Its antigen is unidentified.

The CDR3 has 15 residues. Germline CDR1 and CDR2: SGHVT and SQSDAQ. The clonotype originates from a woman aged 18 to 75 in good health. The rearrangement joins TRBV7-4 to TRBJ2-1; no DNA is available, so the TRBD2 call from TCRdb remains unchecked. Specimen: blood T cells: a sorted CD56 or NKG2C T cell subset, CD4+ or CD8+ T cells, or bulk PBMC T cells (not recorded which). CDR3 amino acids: CASSLAGSNGDEQFF.